The following is a T cell receptor (beta chain) sequence with its context. It is likely a read error, because the conserved phenylalanine at the end of the CDR3 is missing. Unsorted whole blood supplied the RNA, and germline DNA was extracted too. TCR beta cDNA came from around 0.5 ug total RNA, primed with a constant-region primer. What produced the TCR beta libraries was three nested multiplex PCR rounds using slightly modified ARM-PCR. It was with TRBV1-TRBV30 forward primers and a C-beta reverse primer that the first two PCR rounds were run, at roughly 9 cycles each. TCRdb used MiXCR to reprocess the multiplex PCR reads, holding one entry per CDR3 protein. The sample yields over 250,000 distinct CDR3 sequences, 45% to 70% seen once. The entry originates in a study of tumor-infiltrating lymphocytes in primary liver carcinoma. The germline gives CDR1 SGHKS, CDR2 YYEKEE (reference sequence). V lost 2 bases and J lost 7, with 17 bases in between. This CDR3 has 15 amino acids.

This sequence joins TRBV5-5 and TRBJ2-3; TRBD2 is a possible D gene (5 bases). What was sequenced was peripheral blood. The receptor's source is a woman in her thirties with primary liver carcinoma and hepatitis B virus infection. The CDR3 protein is CASSFTSGIANTQYL. The CDR3 DNA is TGTGCCAGCAGCTTTACTAGTGGGATAGCAAATACGCAGTATTTA.